This T cell receptor (beta chain) was found in a study of PD-1 blockade in classical Hodgkin lymphoma. Study observations and caveats: In newly diagnosed patients, baseline TCR diversity was reportedly below that of healthy donors.

Assay used: immunoSEQ multiplex PCR; TCRdb lists only in-frame clones, some missing. The table includes more than 90,000 clones, about three quarters detected once. Indicated time point: cycle 4 day 1 (C4D1), after 6 weeks of nivolumab. After autologous stem cell transplantation all patients relapsed, and prior brentuximab vedotin exposure differed between cohorts. CDR1 and CDR2 (germline): MRHNA, SNTAGT. V lost 6 bases to trimming and J lost 1 base, with 9 bases between them. This CDR3 has 13 amino acids. As for this clone: The antigen is not known.

This specimen was peripheral blood mononuclear cells (PBMCs), taken before the fourth cycle of nivolumab. This TCR came from a human donor with classical Hodgkin lymphoma. The chain has TRBV6-4 and TRBJ1-1; a possible D gene is TRBD1 (6 bases). CDR3 sequence (DNA): TGTGCCAGCAGCCCGACAGGGAACACTGAAGCTTTCTTT. Encoded protein: CASSPTGNTEAFF.